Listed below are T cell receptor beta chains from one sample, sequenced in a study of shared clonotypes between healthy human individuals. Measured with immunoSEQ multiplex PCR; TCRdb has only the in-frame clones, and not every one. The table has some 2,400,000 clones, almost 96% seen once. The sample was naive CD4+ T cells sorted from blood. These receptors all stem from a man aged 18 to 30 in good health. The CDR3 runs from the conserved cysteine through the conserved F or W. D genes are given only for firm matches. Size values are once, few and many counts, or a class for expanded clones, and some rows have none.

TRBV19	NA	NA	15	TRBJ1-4	CASSRPQGSGEKLFF	TGTGCCAGTAGTAGACCACAGGGTAGTGGTGAAAAACTGTTTTTT
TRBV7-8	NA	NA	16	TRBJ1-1	CASSLGRMTLNTEAFF	TGTGCCAGCAGCTTAGGCCGGATGACATTGAACACTGAAGCTTTCTTT
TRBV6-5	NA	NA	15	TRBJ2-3	CASEEGGQSTDTQYF	TGTGCCAGCGAAGAAGGGGGGCAGAGCACAGATACGCAGTATTTT
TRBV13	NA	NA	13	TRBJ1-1	CASSPRGNTEAFF	TGTGCCAGCAGCCCCCGTGGGAACACTGAAGCTTTCTTT
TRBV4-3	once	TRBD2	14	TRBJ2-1	CASSQLAGVNEQFF	TGCGCCAGCAGCCAGCTAGCGGGAGTTAATGAGCAGTTCTTC
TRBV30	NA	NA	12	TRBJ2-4	CAWSAVADIQYF	TGTGCCTGGAGTGCGGTTGCCGACATTCAGTACTTC
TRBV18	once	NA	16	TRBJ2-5	CASSPPVKQDQETQYF	TGTGCCAGCTCACCACCGGTCAAGCAAGACCAAGAGACCCAGTACTTC
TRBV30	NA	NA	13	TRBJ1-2	CAWSVPRGYGYTF	TGTGCCTGGAGTGTTCCGCGGGGATATGGCTACACCTTC
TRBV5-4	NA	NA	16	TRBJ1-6	CASSLVSPGAGAPLHF	TGTGCCAGCAGCTTGGTTTCCCCCGGGGCAGGGGCACCCCTCCACTTT
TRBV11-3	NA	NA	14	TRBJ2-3	CASSLGGVTDTQYF	TGTGCCAGCAGCTTAGGCGGGGTAACAGATACGCAGTATTTT
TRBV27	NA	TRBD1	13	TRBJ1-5	CASSVDRGQPQHF	TGTGCCAGCAGTGTGGACAGGGGCCAGCCCCAGCATTTT
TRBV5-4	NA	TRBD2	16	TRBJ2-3	CASSLLAGEPRNTQYF	TGTGCCAGCAGCTTGTTAGCGGGAGAGCCTAGGAATACGCAGTATTTT
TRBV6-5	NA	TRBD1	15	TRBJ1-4	CASAGDRGRGEKLFF	TGTGCCAGCGCCGGTGACAGGGGACGAGGGGAAAAACTGTTTTTT
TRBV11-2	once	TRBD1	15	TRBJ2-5	CASNLNPGGAETQYF	TGTGCCAGCAACCTAAACCCAGGGGGCGCGGAGACCCAGTACTTC
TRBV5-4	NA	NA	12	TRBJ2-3	CASSLSTDTQYF	TGTGCCAGCAGCTTGTCCACAGATACGCAGTATTTT
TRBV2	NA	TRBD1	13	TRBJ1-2	CASSDGTGESYTF	TGTGCCAGCAGTGACGGGACAGGAGAAAGCTACACCTTC
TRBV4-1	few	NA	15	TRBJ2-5	CASSQEGLGEETQYF	TGCGCCAGCAGCCAAGAAGGGTTGGGGGAGGAGACCCAGTACTTC
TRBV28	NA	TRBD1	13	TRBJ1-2	CASLQGANYGYTF	TGTGCCAGCTTACAGGGGGCTAACTATGGCTACACCTTC
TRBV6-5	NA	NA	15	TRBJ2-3	CASGPARGGPNTQYF	TGTGCCAGTGGACCAGCCCGCGGCGGGCCGAATACGCAGTATTTT
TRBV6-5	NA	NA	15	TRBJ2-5	CASSYSSSWGETQYF	TGTGCCAGCAGTTACTCGAGCAGTTGGGGGGAGACCCAGTACTTC
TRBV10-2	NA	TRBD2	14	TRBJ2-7	CASLGLADPYEQYF	TGCGCCAGCCTTGGACTAGCAGACCCCTACGAGCAGTACTTC
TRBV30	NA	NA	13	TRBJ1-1	CAWSMTQNTEAFF	TGTGCCTGGAGTATGACACAGAACACTGAAGCTTTCTTT
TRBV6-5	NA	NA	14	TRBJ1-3	CASKRTSSGNTIYF	TGTGCCAGCAAGAGGACGAGCTCTGGAAACACCATATATTTT
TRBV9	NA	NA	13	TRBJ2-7	CASSDRAHGEQYF	TGTGCCAGCAGCGACCGGGCCCACGGGGAGCAGTACTTC
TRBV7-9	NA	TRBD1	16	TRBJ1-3	CASSTRQGSSGNTIYF	TGTGCCAGCAGCACCCGACAGGGAAGCTCTGGAAACACCATATATTTT
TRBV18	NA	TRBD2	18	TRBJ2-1	CASSPSRKGLAADNEQFF	TGTGCCAGCTCACCATCCCGAAAGGGACTAGCGGCAGACAATGAGCAGTTCTTC
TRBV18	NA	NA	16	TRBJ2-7	CASSPANRDSNYEQYF	TGTGCCAGCTCACCAGCCAATCGGGACTCGAACTACGAGCAGTACTTC
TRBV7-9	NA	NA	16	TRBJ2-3	CASSFNPLPFTDTQYF	TGTGCCAGCAGCTTCAATCCGCTTCCTTTCACAGATACGCAGTATTTT
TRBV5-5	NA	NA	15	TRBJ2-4	CASSLSAGIKNIQYF	TGTGCCAGCAGCTTGTCAGCAGGGATCAAAAACATTCAGTACTTC
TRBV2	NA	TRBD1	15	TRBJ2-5	CASSAPGQDPETQYF	TGTGCCAGCAGTGCACCGGGACAGGACCCAGAGACCCAGTACTTC
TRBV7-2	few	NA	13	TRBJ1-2	CASSLRGLYGYTF	TGTGCCAGCAGCCTCCGGGGGCTCTATGGCTACACCTTC
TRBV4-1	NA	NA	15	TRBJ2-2	CASSQEQEGAGELFF	TGCGCCAGCAGCCAAGAACAGGAAGGGGCCGGGGAGCTGTTTTTT
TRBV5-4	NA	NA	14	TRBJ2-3	CASSLPGNTDTQYF	TGTGCCAGCAGCCTACCGGGGAACACAGATACGCAGTATTTT
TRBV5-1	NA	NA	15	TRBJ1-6	CASRWGGTDNSPLHF	TGCGCCAGCCGCTGGGGGGGAACCGATAATTCACCCCTCCACTTT
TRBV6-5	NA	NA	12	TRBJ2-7	CASSRQGREQYF	TGTGCCAGCAGTCGCCAGGGGCGGGAGCAGTACTTC
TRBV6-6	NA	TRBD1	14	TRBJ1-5	CASTPTGGHQPQHF	TGTGCCAGCACCCCGACAGGGGGCCATCAGCCCCAGCATTTT
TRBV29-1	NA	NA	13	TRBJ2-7	CSVEVGSGYEQYF	TGCAGCGTTGAGGTGGGAAGCGGATACGAGCAGTACTTC
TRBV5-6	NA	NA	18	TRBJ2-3	CASSLSPGGLLGSDTQYF	TGTGCCAGCAGCTTGTCTCCGGGCGGGCTGCTTGGGTCGGATACGCAGTATTTT
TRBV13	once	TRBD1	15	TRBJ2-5	CASSFGTGYQETQYF	TGTGCCAGCAGCTTCGGGACAGGGTATCAAGAGACCCAGTACTTC
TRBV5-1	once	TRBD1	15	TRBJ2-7	CASSLGGTVTYEQYF	TGCGCCAGCAGCTTGGGGGGGACAGTAACCTACGAGCAGTACTTC
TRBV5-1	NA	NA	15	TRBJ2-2	CASRSGLPNTGELFF	TGCGCCAGCAGATCGGGACTCCCGAACACCGGGGAGCTGTTTTTT
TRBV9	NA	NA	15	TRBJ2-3	CASSVEGGLRDTQYF	TGTGCCAGCAGCGTAGAAGGGGGTCTGAGAGATACGCAGTATTTT
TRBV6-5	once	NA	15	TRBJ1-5	CASSPIENSNQPQHF	TGTGCCAGCAGTCCGATAGAGAATAGCAATCAGCCCCAGCATTTT
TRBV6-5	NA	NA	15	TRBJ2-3	CASSYSGGGADTQYF	TGTGCCAGCAGTTACTCCGGAGGGGGCGCAGATACGCAGTATTTT
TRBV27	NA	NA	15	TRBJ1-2	CASSLSWGNVGGYTF	TGTGCCAGCAGTTTATCATGGGGGAATGTAGGCGGCTACACCTTC